What follows are 29 T cell receptor beta chains derived from one specimen sequenced in a study of CD8 T cells in Susac syndrome. Random-hexamer reverse transcription was applied to 0.5 to 1 ug RNA. TCRdb ran MiXCR on the immunoSEQ multiplex PCR reads and lists one entry per CDR3 protein. The sample lists under 300,000 distinct CDR3 sequences; 96% were seen once. The sequenced material came from CD4+ T cells from PBMCs. The receptors originated from a human donor with Susac syndrome.

The genes are TRBV12-3 or TRBV12-4 and TRBJ2-7; 10 bases are a match to TRBD1. CDR3 size: 15 residues. After removal of 6 bases from V and 3 bases from J, the junction contained 8 bases not matched to a gene. The CDR3 reads CASRSGTGVFYEQYF. CDR3 nucleotide sequence: TGTGCCAGCAGATCCGGGACAGGGGTTTTCTACGAGCAGTACTTC.

Here the CDR3 reads CASSPPGQGLYEQYF. The CDR3 DNA reads TGTGCCAGCAGTCCTCCGGGACAGGGACTCTACGAGCAGTACTTC. The rearrangement joins TRBV7-6 to TRBJ2-7; 9 nucleotides match TRBD1. CDR1 is SGHVS and CDR2 is FNYEAQ in the germline V gene. Trimming cost V 6 bases and J 3 bases; bases outside gene matches: 9. The CDR3 is 15 amino acids.

This clonotype was picked up a small number of times. The chain is built from TRBV7-9 and TRBJ2-4; D gene ambiguous. The V end lost 5 bases, the J end lost 5 bases, and 10 bases lay between the germline ends. The CDR3 contains 13 residues. Germline CDR1 is SEHNR and CDR2 is FQNEAQ (reference sequence). CDR3 sequence reads: CASSPRLENIQYF. CDR3 DNA sequence: TGTGCCAGCAGCCCTCGACTGGAAAACATTCAGTACTTC. Using reference TRBV7-9 and TRBJ2-4 for the parts outside the CDR3, the full variable domain is DTGVSQNPRHKITKRGQNVTFRCDPISEHNRLYWYRQTLGQGPEFLTYFQNEAQLEKSRLLSDRFSAERPKGSFSTLEIQRTEQGDSAMYLCASSPRLENIQYFGAGTRLSVL.

J is TRBJ2-6 and V is TRBV12-3 or TRBV12-4; no clear D gene. The V gene lost 7 bases and the J gene lost 4 bases, with 11 bases spanning the gap. This CDR3 is 14 amino acids long. CDR3 bases: TGTGCCAGCACCCTCGCGTCCGGGGCCAACGTCCTGACTTTC. It codes for CASTLASGANVLTF.

Only a few counts were recorded for this clonotype. The CDR3 coding sequence is TGTGCCAGCAGTTTAGCGGGGGTCAGCAATCAGCCCCAGCATTTT. Its translation is CASSLAGVSNQPQHF. The gene calls are TRBV28 and TRBJ1-5, with a tentative D call TRBD1 (5 bases). Trimming cost V 2 bases and J 1 base, with 9 bases left between them. The CDR3 covers 15 residues. In germline, CDR1 is MDHEN, CDR2 SYDVKM.

V and J are TRBV18 and TRBJ2-1; D gene uncertain. Germline CDR1 KGHSH, CDR2 LQKENI. The CDR3 consists of 14 residues. V was pared by 1 base and J by 10 bases, with 14 bases between. CDR3 protein: CASSPRPGPGEQFF. Here the CDR3 DNA reads TGTGCCAGCTCACCACGACCCGGACCTGGCGAGCAGTTCTTC.

The V gene is TRBV28, the J gene TRBJ1-1; D is unclear. Looked up from germline, CDR1 is MDHEN and CDR2 is SYDVKM. V dropped 6 bases and J dropped 6 bases, with 14 bases sitting between them. This CDR3 is 13 amino acids long. CDR3 loop: CASSRHEAPEAFF. The CDR3 region has the DNA TGTGCCAGCAGCCGCCACGAGGCCCCTGAAGCTTTCTTT.

The rearrangement joins TRBV20-1 to TRBJ2-1; 15 bases are a match to TRBD2. Germline lookup yields CDR1 DFQATT and CDR2 SNEGSKA (reference sequence). The CDR3 runs to 15 residues. J gave up 9 bases and V 2 bases, and 5 bases lay outside the gene matches. The CDR3 is CSARWTSGRAGEQFF. In DNA form, the CDR3 reads TGCAGTGCTAGATGGACTAGCGGGAGGGCGGGTGAGCAGTTCTTC.

This chain connects TRBV15 to TRBJ1-5, with D perhaps TRBD1 (5 bases). With 1 base removed from V and 2 bases from J, the gap between germline ends came to 6 bases. This CDR3 has 14 residues. Germline V gene lookup returns CDR1 LNHNV and CDR2 YYDKDF (reference sequence). The DNA of the CDR3 is TGTGCCACCAGCAGAGGGGGGGGCAATCAGCCCCAGCATTTT. Translated: CATSRGGGNQPQHF. The full variable domain, its missing parts supplied by reference TRBV15 and TRBJ1-5, is DAMVIQNPRYQVTQFGKPVTLSCSQTLNHNVMYWYQQKSSQAPKLLFHYYDKDFNNEADTPDNFQSRRPNTSFCFLDIRSPGLGDTAMYLCATSRGGGNQPQHFGDGTRLSIL.

This clonotype is a singleton in its sample. This chain links TRBV11-3 with TRBJ2-1; TRBD2 aligns across 10 bases. The CDR3 is made up of 16 amino acids. Germline CDR1 SGHNT, CDR2 YENEEA. Unmatched junction bases numbered 5, after V lost 5 bases and J lost 1 base. CDR3 sequence (DNA): TGTGCCAGCAGCCGCGTACTAGCGGGATCCTACAATGAGCAGTTCTTC. Amino acids: CASSRVLAGSYNEQFF.

This chain uses TRBV2 with TRBJ2-1, with TRBD2 as a possible D gene (6 bases). From germline, CDR1 is SNHLY and CDR2 FYNNEI. The CDR3 consists of 14 residues. Trimming took off 6 bases at V and 4 bases at J, with 13 bases between the two ends. As DNA, the CDR3 is TGTGCCAGCAGGGACCGGGGAGGATACAATGAGCAGTTCTTC. It yields the protein CASRDRGGYNEQFF.

The table lists this clonotype with a count of one. The rearrangement joins TRBV24-1 to TRBJ2-2; D might be TRBD1 (6 bases). V lost 12 bases, J lost 4 bases, and 14 bases lay in between. Germline V gene sequence: CDR1 KGHDR, CDR2 SFDVKD. There are 13 residues in the CDR3. The CDR3 region is CAATGSITGELFF. The CDR3, as DNA: TGTGCCGCAACAGGGTCTATCACCGGGGAGCTGTTTTTT.

The chain combines TRBV15 with TRBJ2-2; tentative D call: TRBD1 (6 bases). Trimming left V 1 base short and J 4 bases short, with 16 bases between. CDR1 and CDR2 (germline): LNHNV, YYDKDF (reference sequence). The CDR3 extends over 17 amino acids. CDR3 protein: CATSRASRGPVTGELFF. CDR3 nucleotides: TGTGCCACCAGCAGAGCCTCCAGGGGCCCGGTCACCGGGGAGCTGTTTTTT.

This sequence joins TRBV5-6 and TRBJ2-1; TRBD2 might be the D (5 bases). Trimming removed 4 bases at V and 5 bases at J, with 13 bases between. CDR1 SGHDT and CDR2 YYEEEE come from the germline V gene. CDR3 length: 14 residues. This CDR3 reads CASSATGYNNEQFF. CDR3 nucleotides: TGTGCCAGCAGCGCAACGGGGTACAACAATGAGCAGTTCTTC. The variable domain in full, completed from reference TRBV5-6 and TRBJ2-1, reads DAGVTQSPTHLIKTRGQQVTLRCSPKSGHDTVSWYQQALGQGPQFIFQYYEEEERQRGNFPDRFSGHQFPNYSSELNVNALLLGDSALYLCASSATGYNNEQFFGPGTRLTVL.

The genes are TRBV18 and TRBJ2-2; D is undetermined. The CDR3 totals 12 residues. Germline V gives CDR1 KGHSH, CDR2 LQKENI. The V and J ends lost 8 bases and 4 bases respectively, with 8 bases between them. The CDR3 spells CASEKTTGELFF. The CDR3 nucleotides are TGTGCCAGCGAAAAAACCACCGGGGAGCTGTTTTTT. The full variable domain, rest sourced from reference TRBV18 and TRBJ2-2, is NAGVMQNPRHLVRRRGQEARLRCSPMKGHSHVYWYRQLPEEGLKFMVYLQKENIIDESGMPKERFSAEFPKEGPSILRIQQVVRGDSAAYFCASEKTTGELFFGEGSRLTVL.

This chain uses TRBV12-3 or TRBV12-4 with TRBJ2-1, with 8 nucleotides matching TRBD2. Trimming at V came to 5 bases and at J to 10 bases, leaving 16 bases not matched to a gene. The CDR3 has 16 amino acids. The chain's CDR3 is CASSARWSGSVGEQFF. The DNA of the CDR3 is TGTGCCAGCAGTGCCCGATGGAGCGGGAGCGTGGGGGAGCAGTTCTTC.

Notes on this clonotype: Germline is not matched at one junction end, which may reflect a read error. This chain uses TRBV7-7 with TRBJ1-2; D is ambiguous. CDR3 size: 11 residues. From germline, CDR1 is SSHAT and CDR2 FNYEAQ (reference sequence). The CDR3 protein is CASSSGNGYTF. In DNA form, the CDR3 reads TGTGCTAGCAGCTCGGGGAACGGCTACACCTTC.

The V and J genes are TRBV5-4 and TRBJ2-7; 12 bases are a match to TRBD1. J was trimmed by 8 bases and V by 4 bases; bases with no gene match: 4. Germline V gives CDR1 SGHNT, CDR2 YYREEE (reference sequence). The CDR3 extends over 13 amino acids. CDR3 sequence (DNA): TGTGCCAGCAGCCGGGACAGGGGGCTTCAGCAGTACTTC. Protein: CASSRDRGLQQYF.

Details on this clonotype: A junction boundary mismatches the germline segment, possibly from a read error. This chain links TRBV6-4 with TRBJ2-1; 7 bases match TRBD2. There are 11 residues in the CDR3. Per germline, CDR1 MRHNA and CDR2 SNTAGT. The DNA of the CDR3 is TGTGCCAGCAGTGACGAGGGAGGGCCATGGTTC. It translates to CASSDEGGPWF.

The chain uses TRBV19 and TRBJ2-4; 8 nucleotides line up with TRBD1. The CDR3 contains 15 residues. Germline CDR1 is LNHDA and CDR2 is SQIVND (reference sequence). The trim removed 11 bases at V and 4 bases at J, leaving 13 bases unmatched. CDR3 sequence: CAGSSPGQGKNIQYF. The CDR3 DNA reads TGTGCCGGAAGTAGCCCCGGACAGGGAAAAAACATTCAGTACTTC.

The chain combines TRBV3-1 with TRBJ2-3; D could derive from TRBD1 or TRBD2 (5 bases each). This CDR3 is built from 13 residues. V was trimmed by 1 base and J by 11 bases, leaving 13 bases between them. Looked up from germline, CDR1 is LGHDT and CDR2 is YNNKEL (reference sequence). The CDR3 protein is CASSQAGRREQYF. CDR3 DNA: TGTGCCAGCAGCCAAGCGGGGCGGCGAGAGCAGTATTTT.

CDR3 coding DNA: TGTGCCAGCAGCCAAGTGGTGGGACCCCCGCAAGAGACCCAGTACTTC. Protein: CASSQVVGPPQETQYF. The genes are TRBV14 and TRBJ2-5, with D tentatively TRBD1 or TRBD2 (5 bases each). CDR3 size: 16 residues. The germline V gene has CDR1 SGHDN and CDR2 FVKESK. V lost 1 base and J 2 bases, leaving 14 bases between the germline ends.

CDR3 sequence (DNA): TGCGCCAGCAGTCAATCGCCAGATACGAACACTGAAGCTTTCTTT. Protein: CASSQSPDTNTEAFF. The chain combines TRBV23-1 with TRBJ1-1; D remains unclear. TRBV23-1 is an ORF, and what it does is uncertain. Deletions cut 0 bases from V and 1 base from J, with 9 bases between. This CDR3 has 15 amino acids.

V gene TRBV12-3 or TRBV12-4 combines with J gene TRBJ1-1; D possibly corresponds to TRBD1 (6 bases). The CDR3 has 13 residues. V lost 3 bases and J 4 bases, leaving 9 bases between the germline ends. The CDR3 DNA sequence: TGTGCCAGCAGTTTTGGAGGGGGCACTGAAGCTTTCTTT. Encoded protein: CASSFGGGTEAFF.

This chain links TRBV18 with TRBJ1-2; D gene unclear. V was trimmed by 5 bases and J by 0 bases, leaving 13 bases between them. This CDR3 spans 15 amino acids. Germline assignment: CDR1 KGHSH and CDR2 LQKENI. As DNA, the CDR3 is TGTGCCAGCTCAACTAGGGCCGGGACTAACTATGGCTACACCTTC. Translated: CASSTRAGTNYGYTF. Using reference TRBV18 and TRBJ1-2 for the parts outside the CDR3, the full variable domain is NAGVMQNPRHLVRRRGQEARLRCSPMKGHSHVYWYRQLPEEGLKFMVYLQKENIIDESGMPKERFSAEFPKEGPSILRIQQVVRGDSAAYFCASSTRAGTNYGYTFGSGTRLTVV.

The chain uses TRBV14 and TRBJ2-1; 8 bases are a match to TRBD1. V lost 4 bases and J lost 4; bases outside the gene matches: 6. This CDR3 is built from 15 residues. Germline V gives CDR1 SGHDN, CDR2 FVKESK. Here the CDR3 reads CASSRDRGHYNEQFF. The CDR3 nucleotides are TGTGCCAGCAGCCGAGACAGGGGTCATTACAATGAGCAGTTCTTC.

The V call is TRBV9, the J call TRBJ1-2; TRBD1 aligns across 8 bases. CDR1 is SGDLS and CDR2 is YYNGEE in the germline V gene. This CDR3 has 15 amino acids. V was pared by 3 bases and J by 9 bases, with 13 bases of the junction left unmatched. CDR3 sequence: CASSAGGQAFNCYTF. In nucleotides, the CDR3 is TGTGCCAGCAGCGCTGGGGGACAGGCCTTCAACTGCTACACCTTC.

The J gene is TRBJ2-1, the V gene TRBV7-3, with D unclear. Trimming removed 3 bases at V and 7 bases at J, with 10 bases between. Germline assignment: CDR1 SGHTA and CDR2 FQGTGA. The CDR3 is 13 amino acids. The chain's CDR3 is CASSLGYSNEQFF. The CDR3 nucleotides read TGTGCCAGCAGCTTGGGTTACTCGAATGAGCAGTTCTTC.

The chain recombines TRBV9 with TRBJ1-2, with 7 bases fitting TRBD1. In germline, CDR1 is SGDLS, CDR2 YYNGEE. Trimming removed 2 bases from V and 13 bases from J; junction bases left unmatched: 8. The CDR3 spans 12 residues. The DNA for the CDR3 is TGTGCCAGCAGCGTTCACAGGGGATTGAGCACCTTC. Translating gives CASSVHRGLSTF.